This TCR beta chain was identified in a study of T cell responses to AZD1222 COVID-19 vaccine. Whole-study findings and limits: None of the repertoires were sampled until the peak T cell response had passed.

V was trimmed by 4 bases and J by 8 bases, leaving 22 bases between them. The CDR3 runs 16 residues. The germline gives CDR1 SGHRS, CDR2 YFSETQ. As regards this clone: Its target is unknown.

Generated by immunoSEQ multiplex PCR, the TCRdb table keeps only in-frame clones and is missing some. The sample has about 190,000 clones; 90% to 95% are singletons. Material: peripheral blood, obtained on day 0 of AZD1222 vaccination. This receptor was taken from an adult in good health. The chain is built from TRBV5-1 and TRBJ2-1, with D possibly matching TRBD2 (6 bases). The CDR3 coding sequence is TGCGCCAGCAGCGCCTTAATGACATGGGGGGACCATGAGCAGTTCTTC. Residues: CASSALMTWGDHEQFF.